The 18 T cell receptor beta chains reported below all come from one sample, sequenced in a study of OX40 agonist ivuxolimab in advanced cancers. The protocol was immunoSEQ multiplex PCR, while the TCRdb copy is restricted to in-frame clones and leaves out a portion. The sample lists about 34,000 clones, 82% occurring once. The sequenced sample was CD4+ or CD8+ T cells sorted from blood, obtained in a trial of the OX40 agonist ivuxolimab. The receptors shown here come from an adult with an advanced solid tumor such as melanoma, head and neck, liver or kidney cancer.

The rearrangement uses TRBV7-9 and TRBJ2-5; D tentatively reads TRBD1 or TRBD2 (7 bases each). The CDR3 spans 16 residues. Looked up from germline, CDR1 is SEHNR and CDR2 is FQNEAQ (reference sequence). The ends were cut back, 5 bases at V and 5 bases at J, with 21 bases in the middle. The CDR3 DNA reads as TGTGCCAGCAGCCCAGGGGAGGGGGCCGAAGCGGAGACCCAGTACTTC. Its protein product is CASSPGEGAEAETQYF.

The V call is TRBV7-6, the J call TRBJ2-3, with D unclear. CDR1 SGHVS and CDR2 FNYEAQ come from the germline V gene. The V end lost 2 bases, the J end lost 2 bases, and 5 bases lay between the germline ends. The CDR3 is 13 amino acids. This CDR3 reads CASSLPSTDTQYF. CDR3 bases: TGTGCCAGCAGCTTACCATCCACAGATACGCAGTATTTT.

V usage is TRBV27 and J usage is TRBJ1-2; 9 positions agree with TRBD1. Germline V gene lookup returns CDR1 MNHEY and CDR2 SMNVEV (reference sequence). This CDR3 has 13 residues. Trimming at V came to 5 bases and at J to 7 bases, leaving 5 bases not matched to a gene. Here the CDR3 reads CASSITGGGGYTF. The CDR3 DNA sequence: TGTGCCAGCAGTATCACAGGGGGCGGTGGCTACACCTTC.

DNA of the CDR3: TGTGCCAGCAGCTTAGCCTCTTGGAATGAGCAGTTCTTC. The encoded protein is CASSLASWNEQFF. The V gene is TRBV11-2, the J gene TRBJ2-1; D remains unclear. Germline CDR1 is SGHAT and CDR2 is FQNNGV. Trimming left V 1 base short and J 7 bases short, with 8 bases between. The CDR3 runs 13 residues.

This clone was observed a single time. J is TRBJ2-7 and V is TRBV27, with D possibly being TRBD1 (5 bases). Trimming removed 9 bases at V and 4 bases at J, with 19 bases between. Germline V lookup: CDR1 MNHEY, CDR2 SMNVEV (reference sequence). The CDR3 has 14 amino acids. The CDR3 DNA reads TGTGCCAGTAAGGATCGGATGGGGCGTTACGAGCAGTACTTC. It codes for CASKDRMGRYEQYF.

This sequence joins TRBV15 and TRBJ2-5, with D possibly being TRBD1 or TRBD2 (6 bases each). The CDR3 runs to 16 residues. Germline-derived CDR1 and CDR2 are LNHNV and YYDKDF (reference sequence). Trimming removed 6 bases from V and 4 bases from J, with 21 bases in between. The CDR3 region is CATSSRGAGLGETQYF. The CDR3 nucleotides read TGTGCCACCAGTAGTAGGGGGGCGGGATTGGGAGAGACCCAGTACTTC. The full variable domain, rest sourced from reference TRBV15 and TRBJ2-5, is DAMVIQNPRYQVTQFGKPVTLSCSQTLNHNVMYWYQQKSSQAPKLLFHYYDKDFNNEADTPDNFQSRRPNTSFCFLDIRSPGLGDTAMYLCATSSRGAGLGETQYFGPGTRLLVL.

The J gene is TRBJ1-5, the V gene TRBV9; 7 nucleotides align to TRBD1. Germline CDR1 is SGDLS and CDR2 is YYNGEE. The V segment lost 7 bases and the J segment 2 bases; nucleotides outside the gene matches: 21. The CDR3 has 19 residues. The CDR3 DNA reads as TGTGCCAGCCCGACGCCCGCTAAAGACAGGGTCGGGGGCAATCAGCCCCAGCATTTT. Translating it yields CASPTPAKDRVGGNQPQHF.

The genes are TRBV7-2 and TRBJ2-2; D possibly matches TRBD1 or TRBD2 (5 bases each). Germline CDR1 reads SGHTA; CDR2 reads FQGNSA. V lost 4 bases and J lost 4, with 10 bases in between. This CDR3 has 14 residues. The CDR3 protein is CASSSPGTTGELFF. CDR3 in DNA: TGTGCCAGCAGCTCCCCTGGGACCACCGGGGAGCTGTTTTTT.

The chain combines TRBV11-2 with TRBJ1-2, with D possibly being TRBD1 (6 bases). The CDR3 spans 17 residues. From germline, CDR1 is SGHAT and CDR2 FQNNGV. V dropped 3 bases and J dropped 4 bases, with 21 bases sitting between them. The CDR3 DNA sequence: TGTGCCAGCAGCTTCGGAAATCTGGGGGGCGAGGTCTATGGCTACACCTTC. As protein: CASSFGNLGGEVYGYTF.

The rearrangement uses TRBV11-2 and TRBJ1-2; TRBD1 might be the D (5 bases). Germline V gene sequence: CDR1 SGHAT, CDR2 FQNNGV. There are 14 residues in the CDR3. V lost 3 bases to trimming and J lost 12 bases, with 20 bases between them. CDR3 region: CASSFHSGDGENTF. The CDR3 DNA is TGTGCCAGCAGCTTCCACTCTGGGGACGGAGAAAACACCTTC.

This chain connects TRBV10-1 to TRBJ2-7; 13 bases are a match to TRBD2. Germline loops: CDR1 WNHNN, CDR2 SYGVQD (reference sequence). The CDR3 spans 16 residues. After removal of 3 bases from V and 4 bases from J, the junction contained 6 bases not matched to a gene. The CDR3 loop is CASSDGTSGNFYEQYF. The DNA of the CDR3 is TGCGCCAGCAGTGATGGGACTAGCGGGAATTTTTACGAGCAGTACTTC.

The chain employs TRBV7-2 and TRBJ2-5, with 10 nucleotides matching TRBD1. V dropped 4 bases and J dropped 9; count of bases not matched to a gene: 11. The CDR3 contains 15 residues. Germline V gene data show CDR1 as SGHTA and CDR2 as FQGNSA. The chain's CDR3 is CASSSTGGAEVSQYF. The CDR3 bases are TGTGCCAGCAGCTCGACAGGGGGCGCGGAGGTGTCCCAGTACTTC.

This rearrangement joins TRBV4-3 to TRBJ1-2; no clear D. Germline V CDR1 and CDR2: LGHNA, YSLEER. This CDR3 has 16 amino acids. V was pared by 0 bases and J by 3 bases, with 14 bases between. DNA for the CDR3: TGCGCCAGCAGCCAAGATCCGCGGGGTAGGGACTATGGCTACACCTTC. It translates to CASSQDPRGRDYGYTF.

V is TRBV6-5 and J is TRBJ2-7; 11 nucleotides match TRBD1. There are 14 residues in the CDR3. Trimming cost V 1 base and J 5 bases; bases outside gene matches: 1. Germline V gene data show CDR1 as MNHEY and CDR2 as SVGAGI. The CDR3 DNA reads TGTGCCAGCAGTTACTGGGGACAGGGGGACGAGCAGTACTTC. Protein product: CASSYWGQGDEQYF.

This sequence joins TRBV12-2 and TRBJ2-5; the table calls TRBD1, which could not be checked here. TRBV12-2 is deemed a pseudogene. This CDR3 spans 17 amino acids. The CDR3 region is CASRSLQGSLPRGTQYF. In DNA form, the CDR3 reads TGTGCAAGTCGCTCCCTACAGGGTAGTCTCCCACGCGGGACCCAGTACTTC.

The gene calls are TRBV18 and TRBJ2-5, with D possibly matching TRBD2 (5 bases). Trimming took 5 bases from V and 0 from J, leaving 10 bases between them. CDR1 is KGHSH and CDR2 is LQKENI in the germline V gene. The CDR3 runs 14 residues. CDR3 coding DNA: TGTGCCAGCTCAACCTCGGGGTACCAAGAGACCCAGTACTTC. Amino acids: CASSTSGYQETQYF.

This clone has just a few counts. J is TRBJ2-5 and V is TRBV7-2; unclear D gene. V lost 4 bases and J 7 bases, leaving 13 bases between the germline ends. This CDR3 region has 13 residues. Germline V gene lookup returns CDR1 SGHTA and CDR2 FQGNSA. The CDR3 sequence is CASSSTSQATQYF. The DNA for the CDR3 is TGTGCCAGCAGCTCAACCTCCCAGGCGACCCAGTACTTC.

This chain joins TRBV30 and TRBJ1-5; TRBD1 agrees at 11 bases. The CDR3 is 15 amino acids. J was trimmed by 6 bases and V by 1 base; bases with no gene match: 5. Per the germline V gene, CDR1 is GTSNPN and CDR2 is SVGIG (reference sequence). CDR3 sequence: CAWSGTGGRGQPQHF. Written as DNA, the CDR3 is TGTGCCTGGAGTGGGACAGGGGGCAGGGGTCAGCCCCAGCATTTT.